In its sample, the clone carrying this T cell receptor beta chain was seen once. The antigen is not known. This entry belongs to a study of shared clonotypes between healthy human individuals. This CDR3 has 13 amino acids. Trimming pared 6 bases from V and 2 bases from J, leaving 11 bases between. Germline lookup yields CDR1 KGHSH and CDR2 LQKENI. Study-wide points: Only a few donors were included, so the genetic and exposure-history diversity represented was limited. Some clonotypes were shared by all four sorted-subset donors, while others were not shared. The non-shared ones had lower generation probabilities than the shared ones.

This was a deep-level run. Several immunoSEQ plates held equal portions of the genomic DNA taken from each subset. Sequenced by immunoSEQ multiplex PCR; TCRdb stores in-frame clones only, minus some. Of more than 2 million clones in the sample, approximately 94% were seen once. This TCR derives from a man younger than 35 in good health. V is TRBV18 and J is TRBJ2-7; D is ambiguous. Sequenced sample: naive CD4+ T cells sorted from blood. Stated subset: CD45RA+ positively selected. The DNA of the CDR3 is TGTGCCAGCTCCCCCAGCCCAGCCTACGAGCAGTACTTC. It encodes CASSPSPAYEQYF. Full variable domain (remainder filled in from reference TRBV18 and TRBJ2-7): NAGVMQNPRHLVRRRGQEARLRCSPMKGHSHVYWYRQLPEEGLKFMVYLQKENIIDESGMPKERFSAEFPKEGPSILRIQQVVRGDSAAYFCASSPSPAYEQYFGPGTRLTVT.